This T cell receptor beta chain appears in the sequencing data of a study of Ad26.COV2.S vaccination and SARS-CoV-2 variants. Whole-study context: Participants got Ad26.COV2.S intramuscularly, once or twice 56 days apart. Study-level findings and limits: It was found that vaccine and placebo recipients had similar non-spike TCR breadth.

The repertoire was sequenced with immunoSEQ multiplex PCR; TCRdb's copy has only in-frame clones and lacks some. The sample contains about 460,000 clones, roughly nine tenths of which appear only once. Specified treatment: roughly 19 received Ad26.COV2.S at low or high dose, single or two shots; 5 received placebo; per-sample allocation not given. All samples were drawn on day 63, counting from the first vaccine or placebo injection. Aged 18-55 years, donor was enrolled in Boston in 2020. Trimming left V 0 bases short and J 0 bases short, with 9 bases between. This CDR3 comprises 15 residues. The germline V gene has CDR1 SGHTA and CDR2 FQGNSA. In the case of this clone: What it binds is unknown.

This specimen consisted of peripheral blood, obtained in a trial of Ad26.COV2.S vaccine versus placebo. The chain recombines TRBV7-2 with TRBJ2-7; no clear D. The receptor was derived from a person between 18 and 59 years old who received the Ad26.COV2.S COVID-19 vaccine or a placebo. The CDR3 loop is CASSLASVASYEQYF. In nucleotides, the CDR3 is TGTGCCAGCAGCTTAGCATCCGTAGCCTCCTACGAGCAGTACTTC.